One and the same sample provided the 5 T cell receptor beta chains below, sequenced in a study of blood T cells in healthy people across ages (dated by TCRdb to 2013 to 2016). Receptor amplification or capture employed 5' RACE. Instrument used: Illumina HiSeq 2500. A second 7 to 11 cycle PCR used a sample-barcoded 5' primer and a J-beta primer mix. TCRdb's own reprocessing of the public reads used fastp at Q25 and MiXCR and kept productive beta chains. Identical CDR3 proteins give one entry, which carries the most common genes and DNA. The sample table lists about a million distinct CDR3 sequences, roughly half of them with a count of one. 20% to 25% of the sample is in the top ten clones. The source material was blood. These receptors all stem from a woman in her sixties or seventies in good health.

The J gene is TRBJ2-5, the V gene TRBV20-1; a weak D match, TRBD1 (6 bases). CDR3 length: 20 amino acids. Germline CDR1 and CDR2: DFQATT and SNEGSKA (reference sequence). Deletions cut 3 bases from V and 11 bases from J, with 40 bases between. CDR3: CSARGAGRTVYPLRDNEQYF. DNA of the CDR3: TGCAGTGCTAGGGGGGCAGGGCGTACTGTATACCCCCTGAGAGACAATGAGCAGTACTTC.

V is TRBV12-3 or TRBV12-4 and J is TRBJ1-1; unclear D gene. Trimming shortened V by 3 bases and J by 4 bases, and 9 bases separated the two germline ends. The CDR3 contains 13 residues. In nucleotides, the CDR3 is TGTGCCAGCAGTTTGGCCTTAGGCACTGAAGCTTTCTTT. Protein: CASSLALGTEAFF.

In its sample, this clonotype was seen a few times. This chain joins TRBV4-1 and TRBJ2-7, with D possibly matching TRBD2 (5 bases). Germline loops: CDR1 MGHRA, CDR2 YSYEKL. This CDR3 is built from 13 residues. V was cut by 2 bases and J by 7 bases, with 12 bases left in between. The CDR3 reads CASSQWTQTEQYF. The CDR3 DNA reads TGCGCCAGCAGCCAATGGACTCAAACGGAGCAGTACTTC.

The V gene is TRBV7-9, the J gene TRBJ2-1, with 9 bases fitting TRBD2. Per the germline V gene, CDR1 is SEHNR and CDR2 is FQNEAQ (reference sequence). V trimming: 4 bases; J trimming: 6 bases; junction bases outside the gene matches: 10. The CDR3 has 16 residues. The CDR3 nucleotides are TGTGCCAGCAGCTCAACGATTAGCGGGAGAGTCAATGAGCAGTTCTTC. This gives the protein CASSSTISGRVNEQFF.

This clonotype has more than one count but fewer than ten. V usage is TRBV5-1 and J usage is TRBJ1-1; tentatively, D is TRBD1 (5 bases). Germline lookup yields CDR1 SGHRS and CDR2 YFSETQ. Trimming took 0 bases from V and 5 from J, leaving 14 bases between them. The CDR3 covers 15 residues. The CDR3 here is CASSLASNRMTEAFF. The CDR3 DNA is TGCGCCAGCAGCTTGGCCTCAAACAGGATGACTGAAGCTTTCTTT.